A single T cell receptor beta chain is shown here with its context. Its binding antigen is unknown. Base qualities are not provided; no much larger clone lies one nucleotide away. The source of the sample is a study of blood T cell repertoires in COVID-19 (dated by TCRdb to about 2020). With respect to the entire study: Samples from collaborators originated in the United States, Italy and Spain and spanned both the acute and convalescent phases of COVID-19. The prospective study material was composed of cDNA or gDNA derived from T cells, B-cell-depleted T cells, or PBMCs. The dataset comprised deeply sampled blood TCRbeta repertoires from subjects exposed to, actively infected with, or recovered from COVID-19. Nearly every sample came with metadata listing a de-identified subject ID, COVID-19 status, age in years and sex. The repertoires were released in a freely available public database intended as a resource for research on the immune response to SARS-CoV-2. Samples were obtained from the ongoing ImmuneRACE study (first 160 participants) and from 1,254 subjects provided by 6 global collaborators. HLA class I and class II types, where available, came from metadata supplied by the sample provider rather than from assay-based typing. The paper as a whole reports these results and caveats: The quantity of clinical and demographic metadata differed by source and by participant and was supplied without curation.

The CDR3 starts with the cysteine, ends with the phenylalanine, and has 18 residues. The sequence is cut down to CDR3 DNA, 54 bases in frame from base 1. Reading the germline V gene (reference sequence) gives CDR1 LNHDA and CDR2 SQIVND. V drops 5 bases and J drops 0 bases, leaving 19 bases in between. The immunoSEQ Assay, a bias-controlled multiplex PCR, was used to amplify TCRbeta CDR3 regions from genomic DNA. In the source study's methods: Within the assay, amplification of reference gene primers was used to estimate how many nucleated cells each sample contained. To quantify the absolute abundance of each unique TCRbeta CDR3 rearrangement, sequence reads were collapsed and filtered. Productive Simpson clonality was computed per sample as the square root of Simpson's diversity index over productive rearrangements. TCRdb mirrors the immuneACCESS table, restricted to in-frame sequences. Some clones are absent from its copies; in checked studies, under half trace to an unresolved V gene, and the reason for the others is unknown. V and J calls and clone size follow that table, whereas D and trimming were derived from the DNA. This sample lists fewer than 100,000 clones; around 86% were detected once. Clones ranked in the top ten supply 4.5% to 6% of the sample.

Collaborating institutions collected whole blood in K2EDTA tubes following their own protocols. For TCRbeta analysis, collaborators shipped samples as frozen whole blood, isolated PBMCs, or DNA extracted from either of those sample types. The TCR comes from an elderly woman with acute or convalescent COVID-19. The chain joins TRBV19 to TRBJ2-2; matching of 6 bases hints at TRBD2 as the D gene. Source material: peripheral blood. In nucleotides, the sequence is TGTGCCAGTAGTGGGGACTGGGGCAGAGGCCCGAACACCGGGGAGCTGTTTTTT. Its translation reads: CASSGDWGRGPNTGELFF.